These T cell receptor beta chains were read from a single sample in a study of T cells after yellow fever vaccination. TCRdb analysed the 5' RACE reads with MiXCR anew, one entry per CDR3 protein. The table has about 69,000 distinct CDR3 sequences, approximately 5.9% seen once; the top ten hold less than 2.5%. The sequenced sample was CD4+ T cells sorted from PBMCs, obtained less than 16 days after the first yellow fever vaccination. The receptors originated from a man younger than 35 who received the YFV17D yellow fever vaccine. Each CDR3 is given with its conserved first and last residue. Fields, in order: CDR3 protein, CDR3 DNA, D gene, clone size, J gene, V gene. The D gene is left open where the match is weak. Clone sizes are given selectively: once, few, many, or a class where the clone is expanded.

CDR3: CASRYPGSTDTQYF
DNA: TGTGCCAGCAGATACCCCGGATCCACAGATACGCAGTATTTT
D: NA
size: many
J: TRBJ2-3
V: TRBV27

CDR3: CASSDLGWEQFF
DNA: TGTGCCAGCAGTGATTTGGGTTGGGAGCAGTTCTTC
D: NA
size: many
J: TRBJ2-1
V: TRBV2

CDR3: CSAPPAGVGSTDTQYF
DNA: TGCAGTGCCCCACCGGCCGGGGTGGGGAGCACAGATACGCAGTATTTT
D: NA
size: many
J: TRBJ2-3
V: TRBV20-1

CDR3: CASSLEDVAGSAFF
DNA: TGTGCCAGCAGTTTAGAAGATGTCGCGGGTTCGGCTTTCTTT
D: NA
size: many
J: TRBJ1-1
V: TRBV12-3/TRBV12-4

CDR3: CASGLRAPNIQYF
DNA: TGTGCCAGTGGACTCAGGGCCCCAAACATTCAGTACTTC
D: NA
size: many
J: TRBJ2-4
V: TRBV6-2/TRBV6-3

CDR3: CASSAQGETEAFF
DNA: TGTGCCAGCAGCGCGCAGGGGGAAACTGAAGCTTTCTTT
D: TRBD1
size: many
J: TRBJ1-1
V: TRBV7-9

CDR3: CAWSIGLAEAFF
DNA: TGTGCCTGGAGTATCGGACTCGCTGAAGCTTTCTTT
D: NA
size: many
J: TRBJ1-1
V: TRBV30

CDR3: CASQGRDTGELFF
DNA: TGCGCCAGCCAGGGGCGGGACACCGGGGAGCTGTTTTTT
D: NA
size: many
J: TRBJ2-2
V: TRBV10-1

CDR3: CASSFQKNTGELFF
DNA: TGTGCCAGCAGTTTCCAGAAAAACACCGGGGAGCTGTTTTTT
D: NA
size: many
J: TRBJ2-2
V: TRBV12-3/TRBV12-4

CDR3: CATSRVMAGTEAFF
DNA: TGTGCCACCAGCAGAGTAATGGCAGGGACCGAAGCTTTCTTT
D: NA
size: NA
J: TRBJ1-1
V: TRBV15

CDR3: CASGQTGELFF
DNA: TGTGCCAGCGGCCAGACCGGGGAGCTGTTTTTT
D: NA
size: many
J: TRBJ2-2
V: TRBV5-4

CDR3: CASSRDSQETQYF
DNA: TGCGCCAGCAGCCGGGACAGCCAAGAGACCCAGTACTTC
D: TRBD1
size: many
J: TRBJ2-5
V: TRBV5-1

CDR3: CASSLQDRADGYTF
DNA: TGCGCCAGCAGCTTGCAAGACAGGGCCGATGGCTACACCTTC
D: TRBD1
size: many
J: TRBJ1-2
V: TRBV5-1

CDR3: CASSLEVQSSDNSPLHF
DNA: TGTGCCAGCAGCTTAGAGGTACAGTCTTCAGATAATTCACCCCTCCACTTT
D: NA
size: many
J: TRBJ1-6
V: TRBV7-9

CDR3: CSARGSVGFSSYNEQFF
DNA: TGCAGTGCTAGAGGTTCGGTAGGGTTTAGCTCCTACAATGAGCAGTTCTTC
D: NA
size: many
J: TRBJ2-1
V: TRBV20-1

CDR3: CSVGGTGGTQYF
DNA: TGCAGCGTTGGAGGGACAGGGGGGACCCAGTACTTC
D: TRBD1
size: many
J: TRBJ2-5
V: TRBV29-1

CDR3: CASSSNRGTIYF
DNA: TGTGCCAGCAGCTCGAACAGGGGAACCATATATTTT
D: TRBD1
size: many
J: TRBJ1-3
V: TRBV7-2

CDR3: CASSFETGQADTQYF
DNA: TGTGCCAGCAGCTTCGAAACAGGACAAGCAGATACGCAGTATTTT
D: NA
size: NA
J: TRBJ2-3
V: TRBV5-4

CDR3: CASSFLRQETQYF
DNA: TGTGCCAGCAGTTTCTTACGTCAAGAGACCCAGTACTTC
D: NA
size: many
J: TRBJ2-5
V: TRBV12-3/TRBV12-4

CDR3: CASSLAGAGGKTQYF
DNA: TGTGCCAGCAGCTTAGCTGGGGCGGGGGGGAAGACCCAGTACTTC
D: TRBD2
size: many
J: TRBJ2-5
V: TRBV7-2

CDR3: CASSRTPASRWTITEAFF
DNA: TGTGCCAGCAGCCGAACCCCGGCATCCCGCTGGACTATCACTGAAGCTTTCTTT
D: NA
size: many
J: TRBJ1-1
V: TRBV7-9

CDR3: CASSLAPEDGYTF
DNA: TGCGCCAGCAGCTTGGCCCCAGAGGATGGCTACACCTTC
D: NA
size: many
J: TRBJ1-2
V: TRBV5-1

CDR3: CASSHRTGGQETQYF
DNA: TGCGCCAGCAGCCACCGGACAGGCGGACAAGAGACCCAGTACTTC
D: TRBD1
size: many
J: TRBJ2-5
V: TRBV5-1

CDR3: CASSSGRAYEQYF
DNA: TGTGCCAGCAGCTCGGGAAGGGCCTACGAGCAGTACTTC
D: NA
size: many
J: TRBJ2-7
V: TRBV7-8

CDR3: CASNPGGRENIQYF
DNA: TGCGCCAGCAACCCGGGGGGCAGGGAAAACATTCAGTACTTC
D: NA
size: many
J: TRBJ2-4
V: TRBV4-1

CDR3: CAISDWTGDYGYTF
DNA: TGTGCCATCAGTGATTGGACAGGTGACTATGGCTACACCTTC
D: TRBD1
size: many
J: TRBJ1-2
V: TRBV10-3

CDR3: CASQDRDNSPLHF
DNA: TGTGCCAGCCAGGACAGAGATAATTCACCCCTCCACTTT
D: NA
size: many
J: TRBJ1-6
V: TRBV18

CDR3: CASTTGQGKAGELFF
DNA: TGTGCCAGCACCACTGGACAGGGGAAGGCCGGGGAGCTGTTTTTT
D: TRBD1
size: NA
J: TRBJ2-2
V: TRBV3-1

CDR3: CASSTGTVSWNEQFF
DNA: TGTGCCAGCAGCACGGGGACAGTGAGTTGGAATGAGCAGTTCTTC
D: TRBD1
size: few
J: TRBJ2-1
V: TRBV7-2

CDR3: CASSLAVQETQYF
DNA: TGTGCCAGCAGCTTGGCGGTTCAAGAGACCCAGTACTTC
D: NA
size: many
J: TRBJ2-5
V: TRBV7-2

CDR3: CSAPTPGLAGGLSYNEQFF
DNA: TGTAGTGCTCCTACCCCGGGACTAGCGGGGGGGTTATCCTACAATGAGCAGTTCTTC
D: TRBD2
size: NA
J: TRBJ2-1
V: TRBV20-1

CDR3: CASSFFGFQAGELFF
DNA: TGTGCCAGCAGTTTCTTCGGGTTTCAGGCCGGGGAGCTGTTTTTT
D: NA
size: many
J: TRBJ2-2
V: TRBV27

CDR3: CASSRDRSYEQYF
DNA: TGTGCCAGCTCACGGGACAGATCCTACGAGCAGTACTTC
D: TRBD1
size: few
J: TRBJ2-7
V: TRBV7-3

CDR3: CATSRTPEYEQYF
DNA: TGTGCCACCTCCCGGACTCCAGAATACGAGCAGTACTTC
D: NA
size: many
J: TRBJ2-7
V: TRBV7-2

CDR3: CAIKRTSGGSTDTQYF
DNA: TGTGCCATCAAACGGACTAGCGGGGGAAGCACAGATACGCAGTATTTT
D: TRBD2
size: many
J: TRBJ2-3
V: TRBV10-3

CDR3: CASSATVSYGSPLHF
DNA: TGTGCCAGCAGCGCCACAGTGTCTTATGGCTCACCCCTCCACTTT
D: NA
size: many
J: TRBJ1-6
V: TRBV7-2

CDR3: CASSFLGAEAFF
DNA: TGTGCCAGCAGTTTTTTGGGGGCGGAAGCTTTCTTT
D: NA
size: many
J: TRBJ1-1
V: TRBV12-3/TRBV12-4

CDR3: CASNPGQGLAGYTF
DNA: TGTGCCAGCAATCCGGGACAGGGATTAGCTGGCTACACCTTC
D: TRBD1
size: many
J: TRBJ1-2
V: TRBV27

CDR3: CASSPGGAVSPLHF
DNA: TGTGCCAGCAGCCCCGGCGGGGCCGTTTCACCCCTCCACTTT
D: NA
size: many
J: TRBJ1-6
V: TRBV5-5

CDR3: CASSLTSGGSYNEQFF
DNA: TGTGCCAGCAGTTTGACTAGCGGGGGTTCCTACAATGAGCAGTTCTTC
D: TRBD2
size: many
J: TRBJ2-1
V: TRBV5-6

CDR3: CASSTLSPSGTEAFF
DNA: TGTGCCAGCAGCACCCTGTCCCCTTCGGGCACTGAAGCTTTCTTT
D: NA
size: many
J: TRBJ1-1
V: TRBV7-6

CDR3: CASSLSPGDYQPQHF
DNA: TGCGCCAGCAGCTTGTCTCCAGGGGACTATCAGCCCCAGCATTTT
D: NA
size: many
J: TRBJ1-5
V: TRBV5-1

CDR3: CASSHGDRGVGEQYF
DNA: TGTGCCAGCAGCCACGGGGACAGGGGAGTGGGAGAGCAGTACTTC
D: TRBD1
size: few
J: TRBJ2-7
V: TRBV7-7

CDR3: CSVGLTETQYF
DNA: TGCAGCGTTGGTCTAACAGAGACCCAGTACTTC
D: NA
size: many
J: TRBJ2-5
V: TRBV29-1

CDR3: CASNWVPGRVDTEAFF
DNA: TGCGCCAGCAATTGGGTCCCCGGTCGGGTGGACACTGAAGCTTTCTTT
D: NA
size: many
J: TRBJ1-1
V: TRBV4-1

CDR3: CASSPPGLAGGDEQFF
DNA: TGTGCCAGCTCACCACCAGGCCTAGCGGGGGGGGATGAGCAGTTCTTC
D: TRBD2
size: NA
J: TRBJ2-1
V: TRBV18